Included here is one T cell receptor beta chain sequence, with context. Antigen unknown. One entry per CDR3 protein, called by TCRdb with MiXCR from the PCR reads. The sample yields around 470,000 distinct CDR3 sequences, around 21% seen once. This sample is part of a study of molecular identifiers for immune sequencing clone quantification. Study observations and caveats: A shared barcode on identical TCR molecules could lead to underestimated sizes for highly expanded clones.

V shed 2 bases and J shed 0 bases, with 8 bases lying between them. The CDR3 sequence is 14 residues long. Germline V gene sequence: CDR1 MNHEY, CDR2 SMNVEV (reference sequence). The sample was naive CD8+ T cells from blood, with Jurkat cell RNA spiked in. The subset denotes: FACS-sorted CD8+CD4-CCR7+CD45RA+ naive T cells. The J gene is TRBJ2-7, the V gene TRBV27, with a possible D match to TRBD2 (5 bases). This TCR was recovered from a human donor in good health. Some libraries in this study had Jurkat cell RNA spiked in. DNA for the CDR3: TGTGCCAGCAGTTTACATGGGAGCTCCTACGAGCAGTACTTC. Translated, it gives CASSLHGSSYEQYF.